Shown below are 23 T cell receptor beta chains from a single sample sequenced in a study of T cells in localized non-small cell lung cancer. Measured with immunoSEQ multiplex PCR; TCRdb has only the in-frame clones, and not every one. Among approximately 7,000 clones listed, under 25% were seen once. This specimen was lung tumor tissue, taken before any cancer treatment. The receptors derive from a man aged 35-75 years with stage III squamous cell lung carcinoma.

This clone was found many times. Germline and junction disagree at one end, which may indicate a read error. CDR3 residues: CASSVGPGFSAPLHF. CDR3 sequence (DNA): TGTGCCAGCAGCGTAGGTCCTGGGTTTTCGGCACCCCTCCACTTT. The chain employs TRBV13 and TRBJ1-6; no clear D. Germline assignment: CDR1 PRHDT and CDR2 FYEKMQ (reference sequence). This CDR3 has 15 amino acids. Full variable domain (outside the CDR3, taken from reference TRBV13 and TRBJ1-6): AAGVIQSPRHLIKEKRETATLKCYPIPRHDTVYWYQQGPGQDPQFLISFYEKMQSDKGSIPDRFSAQQFSDYHSELNMSSLELGDSALYFCASSVGPGFSAPLHFGNGTRLTVT.

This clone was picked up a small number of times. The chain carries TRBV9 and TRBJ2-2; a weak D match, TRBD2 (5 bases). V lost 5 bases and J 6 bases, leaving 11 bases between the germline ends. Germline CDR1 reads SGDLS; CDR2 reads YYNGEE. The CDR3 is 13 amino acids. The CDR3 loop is CASSAREAGELFF. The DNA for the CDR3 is TGTGCCAGCAGTGCTCGGGAAGCCGGGGAGCTGTTTTTT.

The CDR3 protein is CASSRTSGKGNEQFF. The CDR3 DNA is TGTGCCAGCAGTCGGACTAGCGGGAAGGGCAATGAGCAGTTCTTC. The chain recombines TRBV11-3 with TRBJ2-1; 12 positions match TRBD2. CDR1 is SGHNT, CDR2 YENEEA, per germline. The CDR3 is 15 residues long. Trimming took 6 bases from V and 6 from J; bases not matched to a gene: 6.

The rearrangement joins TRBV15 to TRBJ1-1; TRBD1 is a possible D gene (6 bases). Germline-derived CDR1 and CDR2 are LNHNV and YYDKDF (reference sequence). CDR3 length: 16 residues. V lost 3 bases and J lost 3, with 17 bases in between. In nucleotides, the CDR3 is TGTGCCACCAGCAGGGGGGGGCCAGGGAAGGACACTGAAGCTTTCTTT. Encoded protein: CATSRGGPGKDTEAFF. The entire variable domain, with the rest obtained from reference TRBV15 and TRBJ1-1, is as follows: DAMVIQNPRYQVTQFGKPVTLSCSQTLNHNVMYWYQQKSSQAPKLLFHYYDKDFNNEADTPDNFQSRRPNTSFCFLDIRSPGLGDTAMYLCATSRGGPGKDTEAFFGQGTRLTVV.

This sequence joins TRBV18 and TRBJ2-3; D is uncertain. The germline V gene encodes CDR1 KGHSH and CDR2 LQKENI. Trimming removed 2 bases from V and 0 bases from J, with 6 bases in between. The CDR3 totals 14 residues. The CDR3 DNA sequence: TGTGCCAGCTCACCAGCTAGAAGCACAGATACGCAGTATTTT. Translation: CASSPARSTDTQYF.

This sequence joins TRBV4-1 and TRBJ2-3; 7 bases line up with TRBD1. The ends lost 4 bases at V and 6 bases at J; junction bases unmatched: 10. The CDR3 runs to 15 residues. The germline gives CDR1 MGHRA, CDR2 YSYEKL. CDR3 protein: CASSPIRQGVDTQYF. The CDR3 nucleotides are TGCGCCAGCAGCCCAATTAGACAGGGCGTGGATACGCAGTATTTT.

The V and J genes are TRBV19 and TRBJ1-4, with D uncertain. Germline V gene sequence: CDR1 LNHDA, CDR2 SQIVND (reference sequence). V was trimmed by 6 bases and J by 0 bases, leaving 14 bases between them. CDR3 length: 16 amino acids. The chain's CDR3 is CASRNGAFATNEKLFF. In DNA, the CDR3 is TGTGCCAGTAGGAACGGAGCTTTTGCAACTAATGAAAAACTGTTTTTT. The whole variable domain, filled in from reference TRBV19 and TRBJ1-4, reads DGGITQSPKYLFRKEGQNVTLSCEQNLNHDAMYWYRQDPGQGLRLIYYSQIVNDFQKGDIAEGYSVSREKKESFPLTVTSAQKNPTAFYLCASRNGAFATNEKLFFGSGTQLSVL.

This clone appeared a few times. The DNA for the CDR3 is TGTGCCAGCAGTTTTGGGGTACAGCAGCCCCAGCATTTT. Translation gives CASSFGVQQPQHF. This chain connects TRBV28 to TRBJ1-5; D is uncertain. The CDR3 has 13 residues. CDR1 is MDHEN, CDR2 SYDVKM, per germline. Trimming removed 3 bases at V and 7 bases at J, with 10 bases between. Complete variable domain (other parts from reference TRBV28 and TRBJ1-5): DVKVTQSSRYLVKRTGEKVFLECVQDMDHENMFWYRQDPGLGLRLIYFSYDVKMKEKGDIPEGYSVSREKKERFSLILESASTNQTSMYLCASSFGVQQPQHFGDGTRLSIL.

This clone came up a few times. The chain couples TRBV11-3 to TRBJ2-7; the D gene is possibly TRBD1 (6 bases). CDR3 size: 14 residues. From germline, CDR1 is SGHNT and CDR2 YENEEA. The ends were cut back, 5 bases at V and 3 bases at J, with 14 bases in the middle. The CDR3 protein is CASSPGQQSYEQYF. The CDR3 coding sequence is TGTGCCAGCAGCCCCGGACAGCAAAGCTACGAGCAGTACTTC.

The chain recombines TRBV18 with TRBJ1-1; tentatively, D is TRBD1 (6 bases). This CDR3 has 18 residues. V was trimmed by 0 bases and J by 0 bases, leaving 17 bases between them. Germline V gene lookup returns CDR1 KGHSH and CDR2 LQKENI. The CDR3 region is CASSPPMRGKFVNTEAFF. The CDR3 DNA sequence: TGTGCCAGCTCACCACCGATGAGGGGGAAGTTCGTGAACACTGAAGCTTTCTTT.

The CDR3, as DNA: TGTGCCAGCAGCGGAGACTCAGGGGTCTCTGGAAACACCATATATTTT. The encoded protein is CASSGDSGVSGNTIYF. The chain employs TRBV9 and TRBJ1-3, with D tentatively TRBD1 (6 bases). The CDR3 totals 16 residues. Trimming took 3 bases from V and 0 from J, leaving 13 bases between them. The V gene's germline CDR1 is SGDLS and CDR2 YYNGEE.

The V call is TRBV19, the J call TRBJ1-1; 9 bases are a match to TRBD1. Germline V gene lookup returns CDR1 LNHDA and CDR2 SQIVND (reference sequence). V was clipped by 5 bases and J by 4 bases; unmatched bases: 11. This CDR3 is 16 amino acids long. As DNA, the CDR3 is TGTGCCAGTAGTTCGGCCGGGACAGGGTGGGGCACTGAAGCTTTCTTT. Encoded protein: CASSSAGTGWGTEAFF.

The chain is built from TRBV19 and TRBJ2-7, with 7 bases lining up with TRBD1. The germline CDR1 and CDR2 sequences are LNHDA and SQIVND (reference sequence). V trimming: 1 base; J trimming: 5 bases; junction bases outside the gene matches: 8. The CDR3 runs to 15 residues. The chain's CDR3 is CASSIARQGINEQYF. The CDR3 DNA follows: TGTGCCAGTAGTATAGCCCGACAGGGTATAAACGAGCAGTACTTC. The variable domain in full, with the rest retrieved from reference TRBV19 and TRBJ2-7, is DGGITQSPKYLFRKEGQNVTLSCEQNLNHDAMYWYRQDPGQGLRLIYYSQIVNDFQKGDIAEGYSVSREKKESFPLTVTSAQKNPTAFYLCASSIARQGINEQYFGPGTRLTVT.

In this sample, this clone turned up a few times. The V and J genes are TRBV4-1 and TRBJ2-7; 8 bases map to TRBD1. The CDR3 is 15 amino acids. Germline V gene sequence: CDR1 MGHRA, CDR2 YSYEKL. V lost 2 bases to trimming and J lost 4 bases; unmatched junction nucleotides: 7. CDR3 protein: CASSQRGQGKYEQYF. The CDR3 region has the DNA TGCGCCAGCAGCCAAAGAGGACAGGGCAAGTACGAGCAGTACTTC.

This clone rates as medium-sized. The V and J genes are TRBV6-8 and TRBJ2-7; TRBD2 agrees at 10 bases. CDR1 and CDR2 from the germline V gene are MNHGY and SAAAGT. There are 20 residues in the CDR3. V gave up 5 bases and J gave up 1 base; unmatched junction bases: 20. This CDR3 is CASSSQDGSSGGLISYEQYF. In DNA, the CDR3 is TGTGCCAGCAGTAGCCAAGACGGGAGTAGCGGGGGGCTAATTTCCTACGAGCAGTACTTC.

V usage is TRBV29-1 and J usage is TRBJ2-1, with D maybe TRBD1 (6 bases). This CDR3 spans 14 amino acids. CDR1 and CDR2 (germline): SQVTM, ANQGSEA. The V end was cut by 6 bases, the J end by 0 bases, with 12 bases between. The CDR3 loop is CSVPRGFSYNEQFF. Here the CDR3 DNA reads TGCAGCGTCCCAAGGGGGTTCTCCTACAATGAGCAGTTCTTC.

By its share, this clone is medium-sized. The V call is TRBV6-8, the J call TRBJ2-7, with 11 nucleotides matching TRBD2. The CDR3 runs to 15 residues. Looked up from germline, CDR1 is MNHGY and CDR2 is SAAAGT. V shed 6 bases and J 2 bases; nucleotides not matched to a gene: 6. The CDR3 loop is CASSPGTSGTYEQYF. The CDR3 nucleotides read TGTGCCAGCAGCCCCGGGACTAGCGGAACCTACGAGCAGTACTTC.

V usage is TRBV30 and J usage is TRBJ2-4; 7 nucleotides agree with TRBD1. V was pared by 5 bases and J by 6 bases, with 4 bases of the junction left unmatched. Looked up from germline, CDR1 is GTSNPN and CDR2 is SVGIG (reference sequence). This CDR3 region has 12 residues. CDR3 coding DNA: TGTGCCTGGGAGGGGGCTCGAAACATTCAGTACTTC. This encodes CAWEGARNIQYF.

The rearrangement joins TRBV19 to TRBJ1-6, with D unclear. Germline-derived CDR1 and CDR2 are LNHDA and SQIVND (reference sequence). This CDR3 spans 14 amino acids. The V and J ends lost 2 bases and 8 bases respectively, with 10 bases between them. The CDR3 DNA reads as TGTGCCAGTAGTATAATCAGCCCTGATTCACCCCTCCACTTT. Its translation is CASSIISPDSPLHF.

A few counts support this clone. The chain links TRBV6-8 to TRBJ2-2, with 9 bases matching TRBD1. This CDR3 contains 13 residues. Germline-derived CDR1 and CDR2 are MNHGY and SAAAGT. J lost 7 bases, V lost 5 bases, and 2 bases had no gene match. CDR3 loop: CASSDRGNGELFF. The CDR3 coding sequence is TGTGCCAGCAGTGACAGGGGGAACGGGGAGCTGTTTTTT.

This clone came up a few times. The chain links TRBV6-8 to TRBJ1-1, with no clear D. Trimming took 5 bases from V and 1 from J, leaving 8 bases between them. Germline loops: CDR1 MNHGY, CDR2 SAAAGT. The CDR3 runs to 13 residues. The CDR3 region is CASSDRPNTEAFF. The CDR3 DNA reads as TGTGCCAGCAGTGACCGGCCGAACACTGAAGCTTTCTTT.

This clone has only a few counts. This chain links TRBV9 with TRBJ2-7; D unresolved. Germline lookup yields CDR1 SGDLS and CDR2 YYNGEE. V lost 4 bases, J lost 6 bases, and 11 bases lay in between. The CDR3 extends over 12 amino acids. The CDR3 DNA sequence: TGTGCCAGCAGCATGACGACGGGCGAGCAGTACTTC. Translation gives CASSMTTGEQYF.

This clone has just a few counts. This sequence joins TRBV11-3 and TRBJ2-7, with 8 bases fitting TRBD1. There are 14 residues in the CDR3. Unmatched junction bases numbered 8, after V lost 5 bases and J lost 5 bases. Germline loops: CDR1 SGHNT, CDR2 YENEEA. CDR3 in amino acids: CASSPTGVRNEQYF. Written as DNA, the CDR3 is TGTGCCAGCAGCCCGACAGGGGTAAGGAACGAGCAGTACTTC.